This T cell receptor (beta chain) originates from a study of shared clonotypes between healthy human individuals. Study-level findings and limits: The study found approximately 5% of naive CD4 clonotypes shared across four donors.

Every donor, a Caucasian adult, lived in Nashville, Tennessee. The CDR3 loop spans 18 amino acids. Germline CDR1 is KGHSH and CDR2 is LQKENI. Trimming removed 4 bases from V and 0 bases from J, with 16 bases in between. The assay was immunoSEQ multiplex PCR, and TCRdb's table has in-frame clones only and misses some. The sample lists millions of clones, roughly 95% seen once, with 0.1% to 0.15% in the top ten. Of note for this clone: Its cognate antigen is unknown.

The genes are TRBV18 and TRBJ2-6; D is perhaps TRBD1 (5 bases). Sequenced material: naive CD4+ T cells sorted from blood. The sample's subset: CD45RA+ positively selected. The source of this sequence is a man aged 18 to 30 in good health. CDR3 bases: TGTGCCAGCTCACTTTTTGGACAAGATAACTCTGGGGCCAACGTCCTGACTTTC. Protein: CASSLFGQDNSGANVLTF.